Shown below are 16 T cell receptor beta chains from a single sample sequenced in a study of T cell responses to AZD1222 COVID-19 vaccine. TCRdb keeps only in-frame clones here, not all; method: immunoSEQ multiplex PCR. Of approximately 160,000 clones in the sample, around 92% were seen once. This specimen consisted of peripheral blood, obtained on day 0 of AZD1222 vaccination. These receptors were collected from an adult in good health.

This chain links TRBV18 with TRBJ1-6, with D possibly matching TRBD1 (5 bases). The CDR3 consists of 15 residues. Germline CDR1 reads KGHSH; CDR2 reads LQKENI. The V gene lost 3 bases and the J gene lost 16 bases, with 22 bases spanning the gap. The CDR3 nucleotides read TGTGCCAGCTCACCTTCCTACAGGAGCGCTGGGTTTCTCCACTTT. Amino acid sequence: CASSPSYRSAGFLHF.

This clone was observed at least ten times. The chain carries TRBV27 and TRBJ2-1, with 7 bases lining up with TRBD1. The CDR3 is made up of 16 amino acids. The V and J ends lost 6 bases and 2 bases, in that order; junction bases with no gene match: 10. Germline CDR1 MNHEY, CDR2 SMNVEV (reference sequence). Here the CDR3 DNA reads TGTGCCAGCAGGACAACCACAGGGGAAACCTACAATGAGCAGTTCTTC. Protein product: CASRTTTGETYNEQFF.

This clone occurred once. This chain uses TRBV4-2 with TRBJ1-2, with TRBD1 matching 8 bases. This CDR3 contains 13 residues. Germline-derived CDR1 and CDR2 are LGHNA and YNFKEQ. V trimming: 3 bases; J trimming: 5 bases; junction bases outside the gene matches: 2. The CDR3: CASSQGTGYGYTF. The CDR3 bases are TGTGCCAGCAGCCAGGGGACAGGATATGGCTACACCTTC.

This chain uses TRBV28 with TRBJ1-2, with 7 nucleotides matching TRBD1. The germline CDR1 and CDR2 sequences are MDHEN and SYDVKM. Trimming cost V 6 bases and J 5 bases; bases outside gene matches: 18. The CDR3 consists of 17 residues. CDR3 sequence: CASRSPGQRGPSYGYTF. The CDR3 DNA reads TGTGCCAGCAGGTCTCCGGGACAGAGGGGCCCATCTTATGGCTACACCTTC.

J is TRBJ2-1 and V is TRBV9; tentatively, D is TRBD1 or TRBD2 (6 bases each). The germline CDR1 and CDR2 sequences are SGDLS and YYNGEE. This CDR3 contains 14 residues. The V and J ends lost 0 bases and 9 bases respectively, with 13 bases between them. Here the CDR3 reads CASSVANGGPEQFF. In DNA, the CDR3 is TGTGCCAGCAGCGTAGCTAACGGGGGCCCTGAGCAGTTCTTC. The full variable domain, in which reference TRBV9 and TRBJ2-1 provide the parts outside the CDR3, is DSGVTQTPKHLITATGQRVTLRCSPRSGDLSVYWYQQSLDQGLQFLIQYYNGEERAKGNILERFSAQQFPDLHSELNLSSLELGDSALYFCASSVANGGPEQFFGPGTRLTVL.

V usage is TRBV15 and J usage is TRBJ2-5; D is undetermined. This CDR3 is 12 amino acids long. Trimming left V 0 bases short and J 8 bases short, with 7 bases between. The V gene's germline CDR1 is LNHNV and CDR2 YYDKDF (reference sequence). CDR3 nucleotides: TGTGCCACCAGCAGAGATTCATACACCCAGTACTTC. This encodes CATSRDSYTQYF.

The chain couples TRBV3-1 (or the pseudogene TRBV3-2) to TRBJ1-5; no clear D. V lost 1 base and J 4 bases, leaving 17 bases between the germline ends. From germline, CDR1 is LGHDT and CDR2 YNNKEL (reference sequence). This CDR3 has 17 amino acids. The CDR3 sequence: CASSQGLISKGNQPQHF. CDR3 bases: TGTGCCAGCAGCCAAGGTTTAATCAGTAAAGGGAATCAGCCCCAGCATTTT.

In DNA form, the CDR3 reads TGTGCCAGCAGCTTGAGTAAAGAGGCCGGGGAGCTGTTTTTT. Translating gives CASSLSKEAGELFF. The genes are TRBV7-2 and TRBJ2-2, with no clear D. Trimming removed 3 bases from V and 6 bases from J, with 11 bases in between. CDR1 SGHTA and CDR2 FQGNSA come from the germline V gene. This CDR3 has 14 amino acids.

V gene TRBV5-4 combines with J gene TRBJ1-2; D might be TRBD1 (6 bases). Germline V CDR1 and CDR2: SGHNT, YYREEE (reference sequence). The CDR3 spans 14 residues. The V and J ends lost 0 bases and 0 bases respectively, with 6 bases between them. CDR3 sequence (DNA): TGTGCCAGCAGCTTGGGGACAGCTAACTATGGCTACACCTTC. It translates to CASSLGTANYGYTF. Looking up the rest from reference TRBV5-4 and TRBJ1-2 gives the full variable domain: ETGVTQSPTHLIKTRGQQVTLRCSSQSGHNTVSWYQQALGQGPQFIFQYYREEENGRGNFPPRFSGLQFPNYSSELNVNALELDDSALYLCASSLGTANYGYTFGSGTRLTVV.

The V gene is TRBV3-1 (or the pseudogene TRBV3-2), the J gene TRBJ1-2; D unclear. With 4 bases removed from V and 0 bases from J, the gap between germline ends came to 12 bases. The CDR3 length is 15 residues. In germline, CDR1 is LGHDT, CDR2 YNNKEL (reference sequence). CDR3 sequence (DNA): TGTGCCAGCAGCCCCTCTCTAAACTCTAACTATGGCTACACCTTC. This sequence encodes CASSPSLNSNYGYTF.

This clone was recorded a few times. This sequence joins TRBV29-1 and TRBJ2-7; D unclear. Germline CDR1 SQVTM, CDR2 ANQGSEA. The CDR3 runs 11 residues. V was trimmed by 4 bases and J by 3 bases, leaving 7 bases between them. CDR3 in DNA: TGCAGCGTTGTCTCGAGCTACGAGCAGTACTTC. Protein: CSVVSSYEQYF.

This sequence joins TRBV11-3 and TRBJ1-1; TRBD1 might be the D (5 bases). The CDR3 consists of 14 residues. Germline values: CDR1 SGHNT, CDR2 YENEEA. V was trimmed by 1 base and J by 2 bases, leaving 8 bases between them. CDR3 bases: TGTGCCAGCAGCTTAGTACAGGCAAACACTGAAGCTTTCTTT. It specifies CASSLVQANTEAFF.

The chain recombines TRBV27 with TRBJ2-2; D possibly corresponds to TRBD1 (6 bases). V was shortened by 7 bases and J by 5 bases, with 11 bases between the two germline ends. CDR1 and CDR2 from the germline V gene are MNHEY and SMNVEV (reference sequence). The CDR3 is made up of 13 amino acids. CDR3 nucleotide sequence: TGTGCCAGCATGTGGGGGCTTACCGGGGAGCTGTTTTTT. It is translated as CASMWGLTGELFF.

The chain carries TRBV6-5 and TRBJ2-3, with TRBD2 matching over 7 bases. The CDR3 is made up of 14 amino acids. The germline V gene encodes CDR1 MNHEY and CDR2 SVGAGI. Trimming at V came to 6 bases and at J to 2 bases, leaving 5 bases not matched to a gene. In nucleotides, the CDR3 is TGTGCCAGCAGAGATAGCGGGTACACAGATACGCAGTATTTT. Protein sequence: CASRDSGYTDTQYF.

The CDR3 coding sequence is TGTGCCAGTAGTATGGGAGGGGGCGTATATGGCTACACCTTC. It translates to CASSMGGGVYGYTF. The chain is built from TRBV19 and TRBJ1-2; 7 nucleotides agree with TRBD1. Trimming at V came to 3 bases and at J to 5 bases, leaving 6 bases not matched to a gene. Germline values: CDR1 LNHDA, CDR2 SQIVND (reference sequence). The CDR3 totals 14 residues.

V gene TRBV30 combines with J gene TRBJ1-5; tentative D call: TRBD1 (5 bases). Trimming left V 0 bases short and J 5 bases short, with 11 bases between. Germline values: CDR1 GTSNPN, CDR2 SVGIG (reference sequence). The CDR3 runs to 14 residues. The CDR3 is CAWSVGGDYQPQHF. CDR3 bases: TGTGCCTGGAGTGTCGGGGGGGATTATCAGCCCCAGCATTTT. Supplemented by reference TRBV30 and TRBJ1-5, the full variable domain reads SQTIHQWPATLVQPVGSPLSLECTVEGTSNPNLYWYRQAAGRGLQLLFYSVGIGQISSEVPQNLSASRPQDRQFILSSKKLLLSDSGFYLCAWSVGGDYQPQHFGDGTRLSIL.